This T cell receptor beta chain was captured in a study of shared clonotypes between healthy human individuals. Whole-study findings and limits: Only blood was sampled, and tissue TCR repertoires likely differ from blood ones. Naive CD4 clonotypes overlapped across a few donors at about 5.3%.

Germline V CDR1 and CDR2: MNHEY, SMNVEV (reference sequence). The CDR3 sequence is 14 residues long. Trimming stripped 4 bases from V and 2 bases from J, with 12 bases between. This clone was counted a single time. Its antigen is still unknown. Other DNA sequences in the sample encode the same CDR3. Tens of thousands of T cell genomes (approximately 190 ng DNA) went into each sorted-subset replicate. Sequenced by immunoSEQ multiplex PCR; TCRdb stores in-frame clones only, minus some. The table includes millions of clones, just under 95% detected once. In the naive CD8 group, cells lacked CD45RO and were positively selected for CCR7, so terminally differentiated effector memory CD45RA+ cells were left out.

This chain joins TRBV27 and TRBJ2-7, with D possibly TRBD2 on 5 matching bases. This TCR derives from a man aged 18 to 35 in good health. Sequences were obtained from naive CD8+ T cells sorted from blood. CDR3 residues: CASSSLGPTYEQYF. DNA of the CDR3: TGTGCCAGCAGTTCACTAGGACCGACCTACGAGCAGTACTTC.